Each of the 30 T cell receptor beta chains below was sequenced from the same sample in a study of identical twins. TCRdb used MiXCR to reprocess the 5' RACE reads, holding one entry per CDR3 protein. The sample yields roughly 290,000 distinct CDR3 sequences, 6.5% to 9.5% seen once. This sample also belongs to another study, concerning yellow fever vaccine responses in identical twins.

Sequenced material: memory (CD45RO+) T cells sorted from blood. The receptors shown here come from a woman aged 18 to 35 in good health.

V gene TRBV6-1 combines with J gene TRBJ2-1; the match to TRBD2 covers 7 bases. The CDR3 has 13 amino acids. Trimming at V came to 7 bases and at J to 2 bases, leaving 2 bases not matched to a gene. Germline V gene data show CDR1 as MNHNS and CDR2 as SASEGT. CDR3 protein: CASTGGTYNEQFF. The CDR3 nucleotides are TGTGCCAGCACCGGGGGGACCTACAATGAGCAGTTCTTC.

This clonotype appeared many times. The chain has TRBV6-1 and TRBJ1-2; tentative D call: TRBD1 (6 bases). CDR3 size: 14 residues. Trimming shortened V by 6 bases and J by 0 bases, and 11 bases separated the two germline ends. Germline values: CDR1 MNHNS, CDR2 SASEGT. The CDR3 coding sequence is TGTGCCAGCAGAGGACAGTTAACTAACTATGGCTACACCTTC. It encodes CASRGQLTNYGYTF.

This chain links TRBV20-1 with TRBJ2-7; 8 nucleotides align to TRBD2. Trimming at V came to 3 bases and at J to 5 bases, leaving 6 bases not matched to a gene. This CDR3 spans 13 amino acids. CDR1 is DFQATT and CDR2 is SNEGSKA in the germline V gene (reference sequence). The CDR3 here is CSASPGLAHEQYV. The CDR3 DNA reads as TGCAGTGCTAGTCCCGGACTAGCCCACGAGCAGTACGTC.

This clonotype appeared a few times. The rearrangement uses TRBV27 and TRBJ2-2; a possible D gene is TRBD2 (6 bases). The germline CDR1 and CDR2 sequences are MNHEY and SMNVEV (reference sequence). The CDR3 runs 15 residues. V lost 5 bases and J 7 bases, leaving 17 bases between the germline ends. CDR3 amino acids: CASSTRTIVRGELFF. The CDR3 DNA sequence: TGTGCCAGCAGTACCCGGACTATCGTTCGCGGGGAGCTGTTTTTT.

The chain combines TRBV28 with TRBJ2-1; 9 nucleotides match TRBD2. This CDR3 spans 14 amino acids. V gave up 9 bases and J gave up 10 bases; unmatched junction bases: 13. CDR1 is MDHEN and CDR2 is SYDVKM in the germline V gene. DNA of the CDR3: TGTGCCAGTACAGCGGGAGGTGTCCCCAAGGAGCAGTTCTTC. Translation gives CASTAGGVPKEQFF.

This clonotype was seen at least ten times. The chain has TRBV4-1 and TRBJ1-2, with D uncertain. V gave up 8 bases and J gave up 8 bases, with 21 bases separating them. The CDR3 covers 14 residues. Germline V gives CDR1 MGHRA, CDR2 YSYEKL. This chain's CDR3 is CASGRDILSFGYTF. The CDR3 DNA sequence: TGCGCCAGCGGAAGAGACATTTTATCCTTCGGCTACACCTTC.

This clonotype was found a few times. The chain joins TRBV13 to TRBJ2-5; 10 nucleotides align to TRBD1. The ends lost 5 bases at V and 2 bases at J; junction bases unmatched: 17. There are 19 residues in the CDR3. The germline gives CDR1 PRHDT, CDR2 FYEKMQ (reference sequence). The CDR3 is CASSPIRTGTGDLQETQYF. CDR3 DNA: TGTGCCAGCAGCCCAATACGCACCGGGACAGGGGACCTACAAGAGACCCAGTACTTC.

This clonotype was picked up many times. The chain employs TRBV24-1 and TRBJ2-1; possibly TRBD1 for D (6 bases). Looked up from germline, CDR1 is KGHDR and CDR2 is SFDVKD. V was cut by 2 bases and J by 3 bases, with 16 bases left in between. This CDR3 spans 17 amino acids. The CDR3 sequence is CATSDSRTETNYNEQFF. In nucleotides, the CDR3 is TGTGCCACCAGTGATTCCCGGACAGAAACCAACTACAATGAGCAGTTCTTC.

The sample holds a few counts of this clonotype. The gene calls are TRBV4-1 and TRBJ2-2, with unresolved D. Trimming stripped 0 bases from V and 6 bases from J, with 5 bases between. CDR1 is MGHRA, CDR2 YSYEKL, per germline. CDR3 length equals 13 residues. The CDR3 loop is CASSQDDPGELFF. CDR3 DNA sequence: TGCGCCAGCAGCCAAGATGACCCCGGGGAGCTGTTTTTT.

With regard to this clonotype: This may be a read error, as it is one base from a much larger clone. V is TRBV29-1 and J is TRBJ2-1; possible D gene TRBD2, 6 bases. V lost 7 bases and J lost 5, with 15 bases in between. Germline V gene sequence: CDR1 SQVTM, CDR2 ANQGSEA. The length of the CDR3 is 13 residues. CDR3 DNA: TGCAGCGCCGCGGGGACTGCAAACAATGAGCAGTTCTTC. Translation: CSAAGTANNEQFF.

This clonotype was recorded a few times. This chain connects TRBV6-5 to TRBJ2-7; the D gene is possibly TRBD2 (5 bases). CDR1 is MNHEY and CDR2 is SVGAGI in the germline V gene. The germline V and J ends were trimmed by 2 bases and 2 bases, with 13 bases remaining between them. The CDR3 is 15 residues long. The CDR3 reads CASSYRPEGAYEQYF. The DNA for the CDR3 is TGTGCCAGCAGTTACAGGCCAGAGGGAGCCTACGAGCAGTACTTC.

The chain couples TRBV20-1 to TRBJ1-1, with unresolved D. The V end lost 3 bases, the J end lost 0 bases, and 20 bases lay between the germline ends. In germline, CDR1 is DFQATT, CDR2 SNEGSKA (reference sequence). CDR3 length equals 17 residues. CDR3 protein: CSASAGGGISMNTEAFF. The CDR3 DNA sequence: TGCAGTGCTAGCGCAGGAGGAGGAATTTCAATGAACACTGAAGCTTTCTTT.

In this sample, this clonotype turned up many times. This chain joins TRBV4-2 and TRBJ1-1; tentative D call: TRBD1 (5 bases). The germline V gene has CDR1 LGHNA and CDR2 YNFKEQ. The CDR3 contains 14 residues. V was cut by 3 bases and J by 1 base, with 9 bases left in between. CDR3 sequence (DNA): TGTGCCAGCAGCCATACAGGACCGAACACTGAAGCTTTCTTT. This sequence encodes CASSHTGPNTEAFF.

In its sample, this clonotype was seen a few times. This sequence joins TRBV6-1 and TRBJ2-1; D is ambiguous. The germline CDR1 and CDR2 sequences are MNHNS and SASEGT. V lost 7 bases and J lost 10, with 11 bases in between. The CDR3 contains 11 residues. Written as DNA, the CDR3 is TGTGCCAGCAATCGGCTGGAGGAGCAGTTCTTC. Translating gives CASNRLEEQFF.

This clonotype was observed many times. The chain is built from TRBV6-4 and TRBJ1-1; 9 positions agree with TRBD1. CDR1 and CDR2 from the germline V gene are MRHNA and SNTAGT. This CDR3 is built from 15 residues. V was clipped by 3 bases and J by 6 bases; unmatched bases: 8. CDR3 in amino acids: CASSEGTGMSSEAFF. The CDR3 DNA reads TGTGCCAGCAGTGAAGGGACAGGGATGAGCTCTGAAGCTTTCTTT.

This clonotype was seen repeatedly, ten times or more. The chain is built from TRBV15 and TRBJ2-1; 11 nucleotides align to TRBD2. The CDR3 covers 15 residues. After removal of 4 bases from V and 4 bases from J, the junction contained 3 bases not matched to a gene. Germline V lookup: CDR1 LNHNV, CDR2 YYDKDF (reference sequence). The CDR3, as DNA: TGTGCCACCAGCACACTAGCGGGAGCATACAATGAGCAGTTCTTC. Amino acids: CATSTLAGAYNEQFF. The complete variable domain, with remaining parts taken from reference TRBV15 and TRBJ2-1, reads DAMVIQNPRYQVTQFGKPVTLSCSQTLNHNVMYWYQQKSSQAPKLLFHYYDKDFNNEADTPDNFQSRRPNTSFCFLDIRSPGLGDTAMYLCATSTLAGAYNEQFFGPGTRLTVL.

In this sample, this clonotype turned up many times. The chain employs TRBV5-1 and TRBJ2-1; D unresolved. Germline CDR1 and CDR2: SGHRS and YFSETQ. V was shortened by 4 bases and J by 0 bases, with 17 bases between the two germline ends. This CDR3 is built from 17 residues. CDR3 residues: CASSLPADSSSYNEQFF. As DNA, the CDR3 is TGCGCCAGCAGCCTGCCGGCGGATTCGAGCTCCTACAATGAGCAGTTCTTC.

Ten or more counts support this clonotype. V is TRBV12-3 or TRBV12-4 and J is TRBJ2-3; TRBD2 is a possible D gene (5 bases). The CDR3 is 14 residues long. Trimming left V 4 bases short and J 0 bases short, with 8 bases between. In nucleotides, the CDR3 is TGTGCCAGCAGTTCCAGCGGAAGCACAGATACGCAGTATTTT. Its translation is CASSSSGSTDTQYF.

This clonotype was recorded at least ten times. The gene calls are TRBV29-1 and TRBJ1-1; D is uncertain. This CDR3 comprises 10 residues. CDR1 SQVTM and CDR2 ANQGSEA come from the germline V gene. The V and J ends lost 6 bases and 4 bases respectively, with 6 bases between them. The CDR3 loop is CSVSSTEAFF. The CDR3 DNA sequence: TGCAGCGTATCAAGCACTGAAGCTTTCTTT.

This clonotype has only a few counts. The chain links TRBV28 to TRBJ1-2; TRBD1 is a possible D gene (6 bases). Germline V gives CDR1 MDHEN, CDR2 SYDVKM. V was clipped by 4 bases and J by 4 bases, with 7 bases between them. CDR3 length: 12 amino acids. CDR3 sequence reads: CASSSGAYGYTF. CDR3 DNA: TGTGCCAGCAGTTCAGGGGCCTATGGCTACACCTTC.

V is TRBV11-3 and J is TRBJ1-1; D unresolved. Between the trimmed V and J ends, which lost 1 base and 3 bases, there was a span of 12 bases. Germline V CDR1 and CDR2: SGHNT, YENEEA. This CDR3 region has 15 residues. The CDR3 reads CASSLVSIGHTEAFF. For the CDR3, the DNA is TGTGCCAGCAGCTTAGTTTCCATTGGGCACACTGAAGCTTTCTTT.

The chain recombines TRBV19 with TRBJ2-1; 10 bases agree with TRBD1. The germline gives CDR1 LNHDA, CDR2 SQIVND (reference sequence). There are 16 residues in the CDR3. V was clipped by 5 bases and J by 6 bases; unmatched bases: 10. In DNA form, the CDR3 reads TGTGCCAGTAGTCCCCAGGGACAGGGGTCTGTCAATGAGCAGTTCTTC. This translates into CASSPQGQGSVNEQFF.

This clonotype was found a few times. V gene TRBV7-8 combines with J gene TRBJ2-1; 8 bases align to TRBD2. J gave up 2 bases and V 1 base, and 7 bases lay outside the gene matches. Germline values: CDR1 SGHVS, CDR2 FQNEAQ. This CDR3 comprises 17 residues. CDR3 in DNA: TGTGCCAGCAGCTTAGATTTGTCGGGGGGGGCCTACAATGAGCAGTTCTTC. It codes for CASSLDLSGGAYNEQFF.

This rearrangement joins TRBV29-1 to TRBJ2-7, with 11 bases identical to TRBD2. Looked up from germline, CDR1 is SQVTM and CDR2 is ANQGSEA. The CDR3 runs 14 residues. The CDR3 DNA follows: TGCTGCGCCCTTAGCGGGAGGGCCAAAATGGAGCAGTACTTC. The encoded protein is CCALSGRAKMEQYF.

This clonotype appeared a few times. CDR3 in DNA: TGTGCCAGCAGCTTGGCAGCGGGGGGGAGCTCCTACGAGCAGTACGTC. Encoded protein: CASSLAAGGSSYEQYV. This chain connects TRBV5-6 to TRBJ2-7; 10 bases agree with TRBD2. CDR1 SGHDT and CDR2 YYEEEE come from the germline V gene. CDR3 size: 16 residues. V trimming: 0 bases; J trimming: 0 bases; junction bases outside the gene matches: 3.

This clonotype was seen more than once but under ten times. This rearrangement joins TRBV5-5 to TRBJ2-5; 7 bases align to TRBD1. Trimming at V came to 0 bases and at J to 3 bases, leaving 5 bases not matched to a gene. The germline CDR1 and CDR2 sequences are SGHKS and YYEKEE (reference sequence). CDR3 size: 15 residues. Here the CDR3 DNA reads TGTGCCAGCAGCTTGGCCGGGACAGAGAAAGAGACCCAGTACTTC. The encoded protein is CASSLAGTEKETQYF.

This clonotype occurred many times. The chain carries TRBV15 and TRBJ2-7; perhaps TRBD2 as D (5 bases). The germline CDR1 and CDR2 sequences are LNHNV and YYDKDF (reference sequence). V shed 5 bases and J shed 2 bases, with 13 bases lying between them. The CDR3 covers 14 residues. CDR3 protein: CATSPLREPYEQYF. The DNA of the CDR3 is TGTGCCACCAGCCCTTTGAGGGAGCCCTACGAGCAGTACTTC.

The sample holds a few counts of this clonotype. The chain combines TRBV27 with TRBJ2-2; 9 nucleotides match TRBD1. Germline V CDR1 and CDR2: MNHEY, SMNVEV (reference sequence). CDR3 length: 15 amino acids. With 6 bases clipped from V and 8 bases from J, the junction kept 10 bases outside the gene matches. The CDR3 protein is CASRMGTGSVGELFF. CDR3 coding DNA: TGTGCCAGCAGGATGGGGACAGGGTCAGTTGGGGAGCTGTTTTTT.

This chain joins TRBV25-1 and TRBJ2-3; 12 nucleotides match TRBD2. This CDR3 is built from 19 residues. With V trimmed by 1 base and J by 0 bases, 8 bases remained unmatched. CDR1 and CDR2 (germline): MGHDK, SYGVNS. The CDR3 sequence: CASSESRLAGGPSTDTQYF. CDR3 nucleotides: TGTGCCAGCAGTGAATCAAGGCTAGCGGGGGGGCCGAGCACAGATACGCAGTATTTT. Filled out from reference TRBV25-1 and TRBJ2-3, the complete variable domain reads EADIYQTPRYLVIGTGKKITLECSQTMGHDKMYWYQQDPGMELHLIHYSYGVNSTEKGDLSSESTVSRIRTEHFPLTLESARPSHTSQYLCASSESRLAGGPSTDTQYFGPGTRLTVL.

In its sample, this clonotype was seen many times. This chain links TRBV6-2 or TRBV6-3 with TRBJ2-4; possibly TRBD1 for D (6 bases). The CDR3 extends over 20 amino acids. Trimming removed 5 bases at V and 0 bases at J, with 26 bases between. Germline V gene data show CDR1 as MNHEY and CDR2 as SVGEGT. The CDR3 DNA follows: TGTGCCAGCAGTCGTGGACCCATCGGACAGTATCTAGTAGCCAAAAACATTCAGTACTTC. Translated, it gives CASSRGPIGQYLVAKNIQYF.